This T cell receptor beta chain was found in a study of human T cells and chemical hapten exposure. Study-wide background: Each patient's scalp received weekly diphenylcyclopropenone throughout the roughly 25-week study. Mostly female, the patients presented with alopecia areata, totalis or universalis.

Germline V lookup: CDR1 SGDLS, CDR2 YYNGEE. V lost 0 bases and J lost 6, with 9 bases in between. There are 13 residues in the CDR3. The sample's time point: patch test 1, 2 weeks after DPC sensitization. The treatment is: therapeutic diphenylcyclopropenone sensitization with weekly scalp DPC. This clonotype was counted between two and nine times. Each cDNA molecule in the library carried unique molecular identifiers. MiXCR, applied by TCRdb to the RACE reads, yields one record per CDR3 protein. This table has some 110,000 distinct CDR3 sequences, about an eighth appearing once. This chain uses TRBV9 with TRBJ1-1; D possibly corresponds to TRBD1 (5 bases). This specimen was whole blood, taken in connection with sensitization to the hapten diphenylcyclopropenone (DPC). This TCR derives from a woman aged 50 to 65 with alopecia areata. Some clones in this sample may be carry-over from other donors' samples. CDR3 loop: CASSVGGGAEAFF. The DNA of the CDR3 is TGTGCCAGCAGCGTAGGGGGCGGAGCTGAAGCTTTCTTT.